This TCR beta chain is from a study of T cell responses to AZD1222 COVID-19 vaccine. Germline V lookup: CDR1 ENHRY, CDR2 SYGVKD. The V segment lost 7 bases and the J segment 6 bases; nucleotides outside the gene matches: 11. This CDR3 region has 15 residues. Only in-frame clones appear in the TCRdb table, and some are missing; sequencing was by immunoSEQ multiplex PCR. Of about 140,000 clones detected, 92% appear once; the ten largest clones hold about 3%. The material was peripheral blood, obtained on day 0 of AZD1222 vaccination. This clonotype was obtained from an adult in good health. The chain is built from TRBV10-3 and TRBJ2-1, with TRBD2 matching 8 bases. The CDR3 DNA sequence: TGTGCCATCAAAGAGGAGCGGGAGCGGGGCAATGAGCAGTTCTTC. Its translation is CAIKEERERGNEQFF.